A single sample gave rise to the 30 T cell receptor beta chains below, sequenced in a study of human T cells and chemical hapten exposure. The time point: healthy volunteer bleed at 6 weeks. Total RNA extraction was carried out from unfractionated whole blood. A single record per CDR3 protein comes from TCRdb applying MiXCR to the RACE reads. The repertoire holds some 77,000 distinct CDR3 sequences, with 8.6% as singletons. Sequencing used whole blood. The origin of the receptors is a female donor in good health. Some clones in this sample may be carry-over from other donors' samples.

The CDR3 nucleotides read TGTGCCAGCAGGGAGGCCCACGGGGCCTACGAGCAGTACTTC. It encodes CASREAHGAYEQYF. The rearrangement joins TRBV6-5 to TRBJ2-7, with D possibly being TRBD2 (5 bases). Germline V gives CDR1 MNHEY, CDR2 SVGAGI. This CDR3 contains 14 residues. V dropped 6 bases and J dropped 2 bases, with 14 bases sitting between them.

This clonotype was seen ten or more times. The CDR3 reads CSAVTGGYYNEQFF. The CDR3 bases are TGCAGTGCCGTTACAGGGGGCTACTACAATGAGCAGTTCTTC. This chain uses TRBV20-1 with TRBJ2-1; TRBD1 matches 9 bases. Per the germline V gene, CDR1 is DFQATT and CDR2 is SNEGSKA (reference sequence). CDR3 length equals 14 residues. J was trimmed by 3 bases and V by 6 bases; bases with no gene match: 6.

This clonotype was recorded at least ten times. CDR3 protein: CASFGGLGQSNQPQHF. CDR3 DNA: TGTGCCAGCTTCGGCGGGCTAGGACAGAGCAATCAGCCCCAGCATTTT. The chain recombines TRBV12-3 or TRBV12-4 with TRBJ1-5, with D possibly TRBD1 on 6 matching bases. This CDR3 contains 16 residues. Between the trimmed V and J ends, which lost 8 bases and 1 base, there was a span of 18 bases.

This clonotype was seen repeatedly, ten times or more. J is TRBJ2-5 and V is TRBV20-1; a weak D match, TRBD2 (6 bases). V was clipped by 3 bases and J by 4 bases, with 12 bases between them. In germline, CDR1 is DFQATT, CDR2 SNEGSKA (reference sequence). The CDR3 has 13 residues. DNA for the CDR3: TGCAGTGCTAGGCCTGGGACTTTAGAGACCCAGTACTTC. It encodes CSARPGTLETQYF.

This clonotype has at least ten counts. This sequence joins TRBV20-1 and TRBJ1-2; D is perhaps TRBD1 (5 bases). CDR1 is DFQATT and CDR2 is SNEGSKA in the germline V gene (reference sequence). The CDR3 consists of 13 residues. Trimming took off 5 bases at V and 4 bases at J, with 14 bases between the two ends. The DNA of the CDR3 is TGCAGTGCTTCCAGGGATAGGACCTATGGCTACACCTTC. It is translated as CSASRDRTYGYTF.

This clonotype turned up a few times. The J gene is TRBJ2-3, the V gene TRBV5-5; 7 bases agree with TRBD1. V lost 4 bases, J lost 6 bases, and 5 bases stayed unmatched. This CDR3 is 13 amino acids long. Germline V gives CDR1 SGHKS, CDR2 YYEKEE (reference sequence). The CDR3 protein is CASSVTGYDTQYF. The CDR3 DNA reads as TGTGCCAGCAGCGTGACAGGGTACGATACGCAGTATTTT.

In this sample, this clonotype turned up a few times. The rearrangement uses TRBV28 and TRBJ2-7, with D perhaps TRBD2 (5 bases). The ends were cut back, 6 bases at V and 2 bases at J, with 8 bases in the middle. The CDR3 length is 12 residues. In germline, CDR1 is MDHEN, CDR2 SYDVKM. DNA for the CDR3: TGTGCCAGCAGATCCGGGACCTACGAGCAGTACTTC. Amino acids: CASRSGTYEQYF.

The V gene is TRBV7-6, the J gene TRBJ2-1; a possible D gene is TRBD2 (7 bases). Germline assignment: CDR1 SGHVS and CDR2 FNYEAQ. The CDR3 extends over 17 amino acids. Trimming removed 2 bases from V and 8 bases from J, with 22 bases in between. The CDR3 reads CASSLMITRGAVYEQFF. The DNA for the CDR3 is TGTGCCAGCAGCTTAATGATAACTCGGGGGGCGGTATATGAGCAGTTCTTC.

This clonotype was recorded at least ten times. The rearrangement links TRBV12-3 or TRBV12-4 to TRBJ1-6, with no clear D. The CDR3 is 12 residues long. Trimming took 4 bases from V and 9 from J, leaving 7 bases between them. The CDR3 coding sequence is TGTGCCAGCAGTTATACTGGTTCACCCCTCCACTTT. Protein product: CASSYTGSPLHF.

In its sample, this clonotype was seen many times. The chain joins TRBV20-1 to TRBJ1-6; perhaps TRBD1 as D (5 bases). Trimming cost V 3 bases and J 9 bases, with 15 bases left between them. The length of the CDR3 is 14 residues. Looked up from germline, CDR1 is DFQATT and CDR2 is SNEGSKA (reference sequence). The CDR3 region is CSASGQLTGSPLHF. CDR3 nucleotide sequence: TGCAGTGCTAGCGGACAACTAACAGGTTCACCCCTCCACTTT.

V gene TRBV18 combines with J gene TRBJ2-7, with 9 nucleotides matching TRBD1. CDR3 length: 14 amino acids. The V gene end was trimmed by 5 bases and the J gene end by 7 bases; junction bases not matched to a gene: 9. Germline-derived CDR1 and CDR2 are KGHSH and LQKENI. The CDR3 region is CASSYRQGEKEQYF. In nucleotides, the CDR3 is TGTGCCAGCTCATACCGACAGGGGGAAAAGGAGCAGTACTTC.

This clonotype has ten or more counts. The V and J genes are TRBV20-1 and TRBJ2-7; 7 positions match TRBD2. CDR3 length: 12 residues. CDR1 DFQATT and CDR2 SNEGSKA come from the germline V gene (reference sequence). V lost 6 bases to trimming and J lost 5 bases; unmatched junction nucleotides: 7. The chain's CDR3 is CSAWTRIHEQYF. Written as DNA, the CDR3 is TGCAGTGCATGGACTAGAATCCACGAGCAGTACTTC.

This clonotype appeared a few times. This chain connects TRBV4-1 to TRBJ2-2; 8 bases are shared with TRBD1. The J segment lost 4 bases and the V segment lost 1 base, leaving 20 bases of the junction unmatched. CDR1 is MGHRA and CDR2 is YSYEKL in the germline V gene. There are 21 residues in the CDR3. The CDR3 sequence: CASSQVPRDRNAAGLTGELFF. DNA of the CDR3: TGCGCCAGCAGCCAAGTTCCCCGGGACAGGAACGCGGCGGGCCTCACCGGGGAGCTGTTTTTT.

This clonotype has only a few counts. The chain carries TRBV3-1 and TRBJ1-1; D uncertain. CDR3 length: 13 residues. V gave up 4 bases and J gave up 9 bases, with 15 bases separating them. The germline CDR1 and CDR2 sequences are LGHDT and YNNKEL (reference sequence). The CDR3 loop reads CASSPSMVDQAFF. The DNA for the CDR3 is TGTGCCAGCAGCCCTTCGATGGTAGATCAAGCTTTCTTT.

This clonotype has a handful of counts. The CDR3 DNA reads as TGTGCCAGCAGTTTATGGGGGTCCCAGCCCCAGCATTTT. Protein: CASSLWGSQPQHF. The rearrangement joins TRBV12-3 or TRBV12-4 to TRBJ1-5; D might be TRBD1 (5 bases). The CDR3 runs to 13 residues. V lost 2 bases, J lost 7 bases, and 9 bases lay in between.

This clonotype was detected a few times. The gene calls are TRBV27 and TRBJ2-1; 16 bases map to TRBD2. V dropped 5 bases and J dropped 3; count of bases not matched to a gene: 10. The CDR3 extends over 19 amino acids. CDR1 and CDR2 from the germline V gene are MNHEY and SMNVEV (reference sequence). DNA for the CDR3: TGTGCCAGCAGTCCAGGGGGACTAGCGGGGGGGCCTAACTACAATGAGCAGTTCTTC. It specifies CASSPGGLAGGPNYNEQFF.

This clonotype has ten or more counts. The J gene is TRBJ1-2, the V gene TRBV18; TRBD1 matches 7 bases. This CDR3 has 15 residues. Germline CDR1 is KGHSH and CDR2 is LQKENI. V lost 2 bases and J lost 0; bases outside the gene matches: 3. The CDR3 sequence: CASSPFQGANYGYTF. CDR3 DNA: TGTGCCAGCTCACCATTCCAGGGGGCTAACTATGGCTACACCTTC.

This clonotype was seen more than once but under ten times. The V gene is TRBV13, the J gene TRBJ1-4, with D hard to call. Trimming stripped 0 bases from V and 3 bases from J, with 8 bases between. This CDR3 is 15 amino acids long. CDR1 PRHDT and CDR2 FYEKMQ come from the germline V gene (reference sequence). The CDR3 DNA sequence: TGTGCCAGCAGCTTAGGGGGAAGGTCTAATGAAAAACTGTTTTTT. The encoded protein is CASSLGGRSNEKLFF.

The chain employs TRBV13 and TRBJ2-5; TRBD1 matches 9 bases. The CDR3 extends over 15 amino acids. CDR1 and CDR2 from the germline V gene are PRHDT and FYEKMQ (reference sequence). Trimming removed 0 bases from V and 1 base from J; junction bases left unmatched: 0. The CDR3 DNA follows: TGTGCCAGCAGCTTAGGGGGACAGGGCCAAGAGACCCAGTACTTC. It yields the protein CASSLGGQGQETQYF.

CDR3 in DNA: TGTGCCAGCAGGGGCGGAAGCAATCAGCCCCAGCATTTT. Protein product: CASRGGSNQPQHF. The chain has TRBV6-1 and TRBJ1-5; D remains ambiguous. Germline CDR1 reads MNHNS; CDR2 reads SASEGT. V was trimmed by 6 bases and J by 1 base, leaving 7 bases between them. The CDR3 is 13 residues long.

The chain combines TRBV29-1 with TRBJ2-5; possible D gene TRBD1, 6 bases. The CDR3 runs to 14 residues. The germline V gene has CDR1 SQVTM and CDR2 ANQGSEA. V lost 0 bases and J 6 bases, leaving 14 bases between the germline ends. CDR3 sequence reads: CSVEDRTVDKTQYF. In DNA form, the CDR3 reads TGCAGCGTTGAAGATCGGACAGTCGATAAGACCCAGTACTTC.

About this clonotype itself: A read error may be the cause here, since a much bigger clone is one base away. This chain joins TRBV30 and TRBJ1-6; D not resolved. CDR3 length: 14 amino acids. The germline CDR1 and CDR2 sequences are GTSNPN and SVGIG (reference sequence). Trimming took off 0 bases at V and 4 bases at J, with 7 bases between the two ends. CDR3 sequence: CAWSVSRYNSPLHF. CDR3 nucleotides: TGTGCCTGGAGTGTATCGCGGTATAATTCACCCCTCCACTTT.

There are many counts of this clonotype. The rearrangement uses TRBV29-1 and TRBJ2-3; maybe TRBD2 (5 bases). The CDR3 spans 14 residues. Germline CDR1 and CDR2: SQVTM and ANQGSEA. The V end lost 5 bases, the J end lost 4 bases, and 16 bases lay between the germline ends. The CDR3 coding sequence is TGCAGCGTTCTCCCGAATAGAGGGCCAGATACGCAGTATTTT. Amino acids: CSVLPNRGPDTQYF.

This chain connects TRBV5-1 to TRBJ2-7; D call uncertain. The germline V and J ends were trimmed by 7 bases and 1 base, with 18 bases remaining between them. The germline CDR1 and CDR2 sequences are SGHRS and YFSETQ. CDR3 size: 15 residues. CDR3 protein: CASQPEDEASYEQYF. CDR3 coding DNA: TGCGCCAGCCAACCGGAAGATGAAGCGTCCTACGAGCAGTACTTC. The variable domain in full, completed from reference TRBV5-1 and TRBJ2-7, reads KAGVTQTPRYLIKTRGQQVTLSCSPISGHRSVSWYQQTPGQGLQFLFEYFSETQRNKGNFPGRFSGRQFSNSRSEMNVSTLELGDSALYLCASQPEDEASYEQYFGPGTRLTVT.

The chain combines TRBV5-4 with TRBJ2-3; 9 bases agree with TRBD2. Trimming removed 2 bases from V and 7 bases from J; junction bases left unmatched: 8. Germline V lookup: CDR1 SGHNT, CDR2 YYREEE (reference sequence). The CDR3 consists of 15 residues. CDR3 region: CASSFKRGAGNTQYF. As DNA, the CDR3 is TGTGCCAGCAGCTTTAAGCGGGGGGCCGGGAATACGCAGTATTTT.

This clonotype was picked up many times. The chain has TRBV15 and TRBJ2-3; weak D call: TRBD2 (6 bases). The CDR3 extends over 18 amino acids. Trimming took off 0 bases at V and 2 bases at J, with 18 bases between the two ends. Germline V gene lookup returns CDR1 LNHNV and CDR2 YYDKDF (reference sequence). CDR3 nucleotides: TGTGCCACCAGCAGAGACCTTCAGTGGCGGGGTGACACAGATACGCAGTATTTT. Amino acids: CATSRDLQWRGDTDTQYF.

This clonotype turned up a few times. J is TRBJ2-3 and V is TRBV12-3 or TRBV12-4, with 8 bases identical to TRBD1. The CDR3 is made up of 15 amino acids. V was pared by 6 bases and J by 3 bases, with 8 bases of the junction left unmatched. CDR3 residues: CASSPTGAGTDTQYF. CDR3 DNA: TGTGCCAGCAGCCCGACAGGGGCTGGGACAGATACGCAGTATTTT.

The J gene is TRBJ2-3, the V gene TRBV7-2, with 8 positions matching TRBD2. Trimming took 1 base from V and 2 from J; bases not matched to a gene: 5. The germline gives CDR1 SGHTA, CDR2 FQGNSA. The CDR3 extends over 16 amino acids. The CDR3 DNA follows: TGTGCCAGCAGCTTAGGTGGCGGGGGGATCACAGATACGCAGTATTTT. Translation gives CASSLGGGGITDTQYF. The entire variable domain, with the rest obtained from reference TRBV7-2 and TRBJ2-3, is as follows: GAGVSQSPSNKVTEKGKDVELRCDPISGHTALYWYRQSLGQGLEFLIYFQGNSAPDKSGLPSDRFSAERTGGSVSTLTIQRTQQEDSAVYLCASSLGGGGITDTQYFGPGTRLTVL.

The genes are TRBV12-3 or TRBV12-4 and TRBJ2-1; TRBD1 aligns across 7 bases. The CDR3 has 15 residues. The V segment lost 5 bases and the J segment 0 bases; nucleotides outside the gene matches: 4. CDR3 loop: CASSPGGFSYNEQFF. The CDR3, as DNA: TGTGCCAGCAGTCCAGGGGGATTCTCCTACAATGAGCAGTTCTTC.

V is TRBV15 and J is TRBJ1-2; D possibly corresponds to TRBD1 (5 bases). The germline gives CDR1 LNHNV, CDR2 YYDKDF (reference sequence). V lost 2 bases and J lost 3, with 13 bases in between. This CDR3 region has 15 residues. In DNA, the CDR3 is TGTGCCACCAGCAGACTTTTCTTGGGGGACTATGGCTACACCTTC. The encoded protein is CATSRLFLGDYGYTF.